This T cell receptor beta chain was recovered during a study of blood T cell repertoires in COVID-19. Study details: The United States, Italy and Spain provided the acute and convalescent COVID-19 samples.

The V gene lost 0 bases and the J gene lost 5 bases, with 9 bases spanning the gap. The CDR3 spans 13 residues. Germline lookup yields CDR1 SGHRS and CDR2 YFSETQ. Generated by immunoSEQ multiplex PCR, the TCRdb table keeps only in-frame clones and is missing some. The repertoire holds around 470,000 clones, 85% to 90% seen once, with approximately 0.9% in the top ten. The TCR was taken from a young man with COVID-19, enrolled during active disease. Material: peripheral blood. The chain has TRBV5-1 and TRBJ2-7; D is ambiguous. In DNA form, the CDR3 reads TGCGCCAGCAGCTTGGAACTTTTCGACGAGCAGTACTTC. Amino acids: CASSLELFDEQYF.